These 11 T cell receptor beta chains were sequenced from one sample in a study of control samples from healthy donors and cancer patients (dated by TCRdb to the early 2020s). Libraries were constructed by the immunoSEQ multiplex PCR assay. Not all clones reach the TCRdb copy of this immuneACCESS table, which keeps in-frame sequences only. Checked studies attribute under half of the gap to unresolved V genes and leave the rest unexplained. A total of 170,000 or so clones appear in this sample, around 90% of them only once. The ten largest make up 1.4% of the sample. Specimen: blood. Source of these receptors: a woman aged 45-65 years in good health.

The gene calls are TRBV7-9 and TRBJ1-2; D not certain. Per the germline V gene, CDR1 is SEHNR and CDR2 is FQNEAQ (reference sequence). V dropped 2 bases and J dropped 2 bases, with 6 bases sitting between them. This CDR3 comprises 13 residues. This CDR3 is CASSLIGNYGYTF. In DNA form, the CDR3 reads TGTGCCAGCAGCTTAATCGGAAACTATGGCTACACCTTC.

The V call is TRBV7-7, the J call TRBJ1-4; possibly TRBD1 for D (5 bases). CDR1 and CDR2 (germline): SSHAT, FNYEAQ (reference sequence). Trimming cost V 5 bases and J 3 bases, with 10 bases left between them. The CDR3 is 14 amino acids. In nucleotides, the CDR3 is TGTGCCAGCAGCCCGGGACCTGCTAATGAAAAACTGTTTTTT. Protein: CASSPGPANEKLFF.

The V call is TRBV28, the J call TRBJ2-1; no clear D gene. The CDR3 is made up of 13 amino acids. Germline V gives CDR1 MDHEN, CDR2 SYDVKM. V lost 5 bases to trimming and J lost 5 bases, with 10 bases between them. The CDR3 nucleotides are TGTGCCAGCAGTCTGCCCTTGAACAATGAGCAGTTCTTC. This codes for CASSLPLNNEQFF. The entire variable domain, with the rest obtained from reference TRBV28 and TRBJ2-1, is as follows: DVKVTQSSRYLVKRTGEKVFLECVQDMDHENMFWYRQDPGLGLRLIYFSYDVKMKEKGDIPEGYSVSREKKERFSLILESASTNQTSMYLCASSLPLNNEQFFGPGTRLTVL.

The chain couples TRBV7-6 to TRBJ2-1; D remains ambiguous. V was trimmed by 1 base and J by 14 bases, leaving 15 bases between them. The CDR3 sequence is 13 residues long. Germline V gene data show CDR1 as SGHVS and CDR2 as FNYEAQ. DNA of the CDR3: TGTGCCAGCAGCTTAGGGTGGTGGAAAGAGGAGTTCTTC. Protein product: CASSLGWWKEEFF.

The chain couples TRBV7-2 to TRBJ1-5; the D gene is possibly TRBD1 (6 bases). V shed 2 bases and J shed 3 bases, with 14 bases lying between them. Germline CDR1 SGHTA, CDR2 FQGNSA. This CDR3 has 16 residues. The chain's CDR3 is CASSLFASGVNQPQHF. As DNA, the CDR3 is TGTGCCAGCAGCTTATTCGCGTCAGGGGTCAATCAGCCCCAGCATTTT.

This rearrangement joins TRBV14 to TRBJ2-2; possibly TRBD2 for D (6 bases). Germline CDR1 reads SGHDN; CDR2 reads FVKESK. Trimming removed 9 bases at V and 5 bases at J, with 19 bases between. The CDR3 spans 15 residues. The chain's CDR3 is CASILLAEGTGELFF. As DNA, the CDR3 is TGTGCCAGTATCCTCCTCGCGGAGGGGACCGGGGAGCTGTTTTTT.

The J gene is TRBJ2-1, the V gene TRBV4-1; 7 nucleotides line up with TRBD1. J gave up 8 bases and V 4 bases, and 11 bases lay outside the gene matches. The CDR3 loop spans 15 amino acids. Germline V gene data show CDR1 as MGHRA and CDR2 as YSYEKL. CDR3 sequence: CASSRTDRVEDEQFF. Here the CDR3 DNA reads TGCGCCAGCAGCCGGACTGACAGGGTCGAGGATGAGCAGTTCTTC.

This clone was observed once. The chain recombines TRBV5-4 with TRBJ2-2; D perhaps matches TRBD1 (6 bases). Deletions cut 4 bases from V and 0 bases from J, with 10 bases between. CDR1 is SGHNT, CDR2 YYREEE, per germline (reference sequence). This CDR3 comprises 15 residues. The CDR3 reads CASSPDSSNTGELFF. CDR3 in DNA: TGTGCCAGCAGCCCGGACAGTTCGAACACCGGGGAGCTGTTTTTT.

V and J are TRBV15 and TRBJ2-3, with 7 bases lining up with TRBD2. The CDR3 consists of 15 residues. V shed 0 bases, J shed 2 bases, and the junction held 2 bases outside the gene matches. In germline, CDR1 is LNHNV, CDR2 YYDKDF (reference sequence). The CDR3 bases are TGTGCCACCAGCAGAGAGGGGGGGTTCACAGATACGCAGTATTTT. Translated: CATSREGGFTDTQYF.

DNA of the CDR3: TGTGCCAGCAGCTCCACTTTTACTAGCGGCTCCTACAATGAGCAGTTCTTC. Its translation: CASSSTFTSGSYNEQFF. The genes are TRBV7-9 and TRBJ2-1, with TRBD2 identical over 8 bases. The CDR3 sequence is 17 residues long. V dropped 4 bases and J dropped 0; count of bases not matched to a gene: 8. Germline loops: CDR1 SEHNR, CDR2 FQNEAQ (reference sequence). Filled out from reference TRBV7-9 and TRBJ2-1, the complete variable domain reads DTGVSQNPRHKITKRGQNVTFRCDPISEHNRLYWYRQTLGQGPEFLTYFQNEAQLEKSRLLSDRFSAERPKGSFSTLEIQRTEQGDSAMYLCASSSTFTSGSYNEQFFGPGTRLTVL.

This clone showed up many times. This chain uses TRBV5-1 with TRBJ1-6; D gene uncertain. V lost 3 bases to trimming and J lost 10 bases, with 8 bases between them. This CDR3 spans 12 amino acids. Germline V gene data show CDR1 as SGHRS and CDR2 as YFSETQ. CDR3 region: CASSSERSPLHF. The CDR3 DNA reads as TGCGCCAGCAGCTCCGAAAGATCACCCCTCCACTTT.